The 7 T cell receptor beta chains reported below all come from one sample, sequenced in a study of patients and donors after allogeneic stem cell transplantation. MiXCR, applied by TCRdb to the RT-PCR reads, yields one record per CDR3 protein. The data contain 87,000 or so distinct CDR3 sequences, less than 5% of them seen just once; the ten biggest clones take up about 2.8%. Sequenced sample: blood, either unsorted or a sorted T cell fraction (not recorded which). Receptors originate from a human donor who was either an allogeneic HSCT recipient or a stem cell or donor lymphocyte infusion donor (not recorded which). It is not recorded whose cells these are; they may come from a transplant donor.

This clonotype appeared a few times. The chain combines TRBV19 with TRBJ1-5; D uncertain. V gave up 3 bases and J gave up 6 bases, with 6 bases separating them. The CDR3 extends over 12 amino acids. CDR1 and CDR2 (germline): LNHDA, SQIVND (reference sequence). The chain's CDR3 is CASSIMTQPQHF. The CDR3 bases are TGTGCCAGTAGTATTATGACTCAGCCCCAGCATTTT.

This clonotype showed up many times. The chain uses TRBV6-5 and TRBJ2-1, with TRBD2 matching over 9 bases. Germline CDR1 is MNHEY and CDR2 is SVGAGI. The CDR3 is 17 amino acids. V shed 2 bases and J 7 bases; nucleotides not matched to a gene: 12. The CDR3 sequence: CASSYPTLPGLANEQFF. CDR3 in DNA: TGTGCCAGCAGTTACCCGACACTCCCGGGACTAGCAAATGAGCAGTTCTTC.

This clonotype was observed a few times. The rearrangement joins TRBV2 to TRBJ2-7, with D possibly TRBD2 on 6 matching bases. Per germline, CDR1 SNHLY and CDR2 FYNNEI. Between the trimmed V and J ends, which lost 7 bases and 4 bases, there was a span of 14 bases. This CDR3 is 13 amino acids long. The CDR3, as DNA: TGTGCCAGCAACGGGGTGGGGGGTTACGAGCAGTACTTC. Translation gives CASNGVGGYEQYF.

The V and J genes are TRBV2 and TRBJ2-5; tentatively, D is TRBD1 (5 bases). The germline V gene encodes CDR1 SNHLY and CDR2 FYNNEI. V was cut by 4 bases and J by 8 bases, with 11 bases left in between. The CDR3 has 12 amino acids. CDR3 sequence: CASSVTVGTQYF. The CDR3 DNA reads as TGTGCCAGCAGTGTGACAGTAGGTACCCAGTACTTC. Full variable domain (missing parts from reference TRBV2 and TRBJ2-5): EPEVTQTPSHQVTQMGQEVILRCVPISNHLYFYWYRQILGQKVEFLVSFYNNEISEKSEIFDDQFSVERPDGSNFTLKIRSTKLEDSAMYFCASSVTVGTQYFGPGTRLLVL.

This clonotype showed up many times. The chain links TRBV3-1 to TRBJ1-1; D not certain. Germline V CDR1 and CDR2: LGHDT, YNNKEL (reference sequence). Between the trimmed V and J ends, which lost 3 bases and 3 bases, there was a span of 11 bases. This CDR3 spans 14 amino acids. CDR3: CASSQTGWDTEAFF. In nucleotides, the CDR3 is TGTGCCAGCAGCCAGACGGGATGGGACACTGAAGCTTTCTTT.

There are many counts of this clonotype. This chain connects TRBV29-1 to TRBJ2-1; 10 bases are shared with TRBD2. Per germline, CDR1 SQVTM and CDR2 ANQGSEA. With V trimmed by 4 bases and J by 7 bases, 10 bases remained unmatched. This CDR3 has 15 residues. The CDR3 DNA sequence: TGCAGCGTTGCCGCCCCAAGAGCGGGGGGGAATGAGCAGTTCTTC. This gives the protein CSVAAPRAGGNEQFF.

This clonotype was counted at least ten times. The chain couples TRBV6-5 to TRBJ2-7, with 7 positions matching TRBD1. The CDR3 runs 16 residues. Germline CDR1 reads MNHEY; CDR2 reads SVGAGI. Germline trimming cut 1 base from V and 4 bases from J; bases unmatched to any gene: 10. CDR3 bases: TGTGCCAGCAGTTACTTAGGGGGCGCAGGTTTTTACGAGCAGTACTTC. Translating it yields CASSYLGGAGFYEQYF.